The 24 T cell receptor beta chains below were found in one sample sequenced in a study of lymphopenia after photon versus proton radiotherapy. This table comes from immunoSEQ multiplex PCR, and its TCRdb copy is limited to in-frame clones, with some not included. The sample comprises some 170,000 clones, around 85% of which are singletons, and less than 6% rests with the top ten. Sequencing was performed on peripheral blood, taken from a patient treated with photon-based radiotherapy. These receptors were taken from a middle-aged man with gastric cancer.

The V and J genes are TRBV5-1 and TRBJ2-7, with TRBD2 matching 9 bases. The V gene's germline CDR1 is SGHRS and CDR2 YFSETQ. V trimming: 4 bases; J trimming: 6 bases; junction bases outside the gene matches: 8. This CDR3 contains 14 residues. CDR3 amino acids: CASSAGLASSEQYF. In DNA, the CDR3 is TGCGCCAGCAGCGCCGGACTAGCGTCAAGCGAGCAGTACTTC.

V gene TRBV5-1 combines with J gene TRBJ2-7, with 9 positions matching TRBD1. Looked up from germline, CDR1 is SGHRS and CDR2 is YFSETQ. With 5 bases clipped from V and 0 bases from J, the junction kept 6 bases outside the gene matches. The CDR3 consists of 15 residues. In DNA form, the CDR3 reads TGCGCCAGCAGGTCAGCGGGACAGGGCTCCTACGAGCAGTACTTC. The encoded protein is CASRSAGQGSYEQYF.

The chain has TRBV29-1 and TRBJ2-1; 10 nucleotides align to TRBD1. This CDR3 is 16 amino acids long. Per germline, CDR1 SQVTM and CDR2 ANQGSEA. J lost 3 bases, V lost 3 bases, and 8 bases had no gene match. CDR3 in DNA: TGCAGCGTTGAGCCCGGGACAGGGGAATACTACAATGAGCAGTTCTTC. Amino acids: CSVEPGTGEYYNEQFF.

The chain joins TRBV6-1 to TRBJ2-7; TRBD2 is a possible D gene (6 bases). There are 13 residues in the CDR3. Deletions cut 2 bases from V and 7 bases from J, with 12 bases between. Germline V gene sequence: CDR1 MNHNS, CDR2 SASEGT. DNA of the CDR3: TGTGCCAGCAGTGAATTCAGGGACTGGGAGCAGTACTTC. It encodes CASSEFRDWEQYF.

The chain is built from TRBV6-5 and TRBJ2-7; D gene uncertain. Trimming removed 0 bases from V and 6 bases from J, with 9 bases in between. CDR1 and CDR2 from the germline V gene are MNHEY and SVGAGI. The CDR3 contains 13 residues. The CDR3 sequence: CASSYSIGREQYF. In nucleotides, the CDR3 is TGTGCCAGCAGTTACTCGATTGGGCGCGAGCAGTACTTC.

J is TRBJ1-5 and V is TRBV29-1, with D hard to call. Germline CDR1 reads SQVTM; CDR2 reads ANQGSEA. Trimming removed 4 bases at V and 7 bases at J, with 14 bases between. The CDR3 runs 13 residues. CDR3 loop: CSVVYSLGQPQHF. DNA of the CDR3: TGCAGCGTTGTTTACAGTCTCGGGCAGCCCCAGCATTTT.

The V call is TRBV27, the J call TRBJ1-3; D is possibly TRBD1 (5 bases). Trimming took 5 bases from V and 6 from J, leaving 17 bases between them. CDR1 and CDR2 from the germline V gene are MNHEY and SMNVEV (reference sequence). This CDR3 has 15 residues. CDR3 nucleotide sequence: TGTGCCAGCAGTGCCCTCACCGGGACTCCAAACACCATATATTTT. Translation: CASSALTGTPNTIYF.

The J gene is TRBJ1-2, the V gene TRBV5-1; no clear D. The CDR3 has 17 amino acids. Germline CDR1 and CDR2: SGHRS and YFSETQ. V lost 4 bases and J lost 0, with 19 bases in between. The CDR3 loop is CASSLASWVSANYGYTF. CDR3 nucleotide sequence: TGCGCCAGCAGCCTGGCCTCTTGGGTCTCGGCTAACTATGGCTACACCTTC.

The CDR3 here is CASSIPQKLANEQFF. Written as DNA, the CDR3 is TGTGCCAGCAGCATTCCCCAAAAACTTGCTAATGAGCAGTTCTTC. V gene TRBV7-8 combines with J gene TRBJ2-1; D call uncertain. Deletions cut 5 bases from V and 7 bases from J, with 18 bases between. CDR3 size: 15 residues. CDR1 and CDR2 (germline): SGHVS, FQNEAQ.

The gene calls are TRBV6-1 and TRBJ1-3; possibly TRBD1 for D (5 bases). V was shortened by 6 bases and J by 2 bases, with 11 bases between the two germline ends. This CDR3 has 14 amino acids. CDR1 is MNHNS and CDR2 is SASEGT in the germline V gene. The CDR3, as DNA: TGTGCCAGCAGCGCGACAGAACCTGGAAACACCATATATTTT. Translated: CASSATEPGNTIYF.

This chain uses TRBV2 with TRBJ1-4; TRBD1 agrees at 9 bases. Germline V gives CDR1 SNHLY, CDR2 FYNNEI. There are 13 residues in the CDR3. Trimming cost V 9 bases and J 6 bases; bases outside gene matches: 5. CDR3 coding DNA: TGTGCCAGTACCGGGACAGGGCATGAAAAACTGTTTTTT. Its translation is CASTGTGHEKLFF.

The chain uses TRBV5-5 and TRBJ2-6; D unresolved. Germline CDR1 and CDR2: SGHKS and YYEKEE (reference sequence). The CDR3 has 14 residues. Between the trimmed V and J ends, which lost 2 bases and 2 bases, there was a span of 5 bases. CDR3 in DNA: TGTGCCAGCAGCTTTATCGCTGGGGCCAACGTCCTGACTTTC. Its translation: CASSFIAGANVLTF. Looking up the rest from reference TRBV5-5 and TRBJ2-6 gives the full variable domain: DAGVTQSPTHLIKTRGQQVTLRCSPISGHKSVSWYQQVLGQGPQFIFQYYEKEERGRGNFPDRFSARQFPNYSSELNVNALLLGDSALYLCASSFIAGANVLTFGAGSRLTVL.

The rearrangement joins TRBV25-1 to TRBJ1-1; D is perhaps TRBD1 (6 bases). V lost 6 bases to trimming and J lost 5 bases, with 16 bases between them. The CDR3 contains 14 residues. Germline V lookup: CDR1 MGHDK, CDR2 SYGVNS. The CDR3 DNA follows: TGTGCCAGCAGGATGACAGGAGAATTGACTGAAGCTTTCTTT. This codes for CASRMTGELTEAFF.

The chain combines TRBV28 with TRBJ2-7; D not resolved. The germline CDR1 and CDR2 sequences are MDHEN and SYDVKM. V dropped 5 bases and J dropped 2 bases, with 16 bases sitting between them. The CDR3 has 15 residues. The CDR3 bases are TGTGCCAGCAGTATGTCAGGTATTAAAACCTACGAGCAGTACTTC. Translated: CASSMSGIKTYEQYF.

This clone appeared a few times. This chain links TRBV5-4 with TRBJ2-6, with a possible D match to TRBD2 (5 bases). Germline CDR1 SGHNT, CDR2 YYREEE (reference sequence). The CDR3 extends over 16 amino acids. The ends were cut back, 4 bases at V and 4 bases at J, with 15 bases in the middle. The CDR3 reads CASSPSSRGGANVLTF. The DNA for the CDR3 is TGTGCCAGCAGCCCGAGCTCCCGGGGAGGGGCCAACGTCCTGACTTTC.

The CDR3 region has the DNA TGTGCCAGCTCCCACCAGGGACTAGCGGCGTACAATGAGCAGTTCTTC. It translates to CASSHQGLAAYNEQFF. This chain links TRBV6-4 with TRBJ2-1, with TRBD2 matching 11 bases. V gave up 8 bases and J gave up 4 bases; unmatched junction bases: 10. Germline V gene lookup returns CDR1 MRHNA and CDR2 SNTAGT. The CDR3 is 16 residues long.

This sequence joins TRBV7-2 and TRBJ2-1, with a weak D call TRBD1 (6 bases). CDR3 size: 15 residues. CDR1 is SGHTA and CDR2 is FQGNSA in the germline V gene. V gave up 4 bases and J gave up 4 bases, with 14 bases separating them. CDR3 bases: TGTGCCAGCAGCTCCACCTACAGGGTTTACAATGAGCAGTTCTTC. Protein product: CASSSTYRVYNEQFF.

This chain joins TRBV9 and TRBJ2-7; possible D gene TRBD2, 9 bases. Trimming left V 4 bases short and J 5 bases short, with 31 bases between. The CDR3 consists of 19 residues. The germline V gene encodes CDR1 SGDLS and CDR2 YYNGEE. The CDR3 DNA reads TGTGCCAGCAGCCTTACCACAGGGGGTGACGCGGGAGGGCCCCACGAGCAGTACTTC. Residues: CASSLTTGGDAGGPHEQYF.

The J gene is TRBJ1-4, the V gene TRBV6-5, with D perhaps TRBD1 (5 bases). Germline V lookup: CDR1 MNHEY, CDR2 SVGAGI. The ends were cut back, 0 bases at V and 7 bases at J, with 9 bases in the middle. The length of the CDR3 is 14 residues. DNA of the CDR3: TGTGCCAGCAGTTACTCGTACAGGCGTGAAAAACTGTTTTTT. It specifies CASSYSYRREKLFF.

The chain is built from TRBV11-2 and TRBJ2-7; D is undetermined. The germline CDR1 and CDR2 sequences are SGHAT and FQNNGV. The CDR3 totals 14 residues. V dropped 5 bases and J dropped 0 bases, with 11 bases sitting between them. CDR3 residues: CASSLGLGSYEQYF. Written as DNA, the CDR3 is TGTGCCAGCAGCCTAGGGTTGGGCTCCTACGAGCAGTACTTC. Based on the CDR3 plus reference TRBV11-2 and TRBJ2-7, the full variable domain is EAGVAQSPRYKIIEKRQSVAFWCNPISGHATLYWYQQILGQGPKLLIQFQNNGVVDDSQLPKDRFSAERLKGVDSTLKIQPAKLEDSAVYLCASSLGLGSYEQYFGPGTRLTVT.

The rearrangement links TRBV10-3 to TRBJ1-5; TRBD1 matches 7 bases. The CDR3 has 13 residues. Losses at the gene ends were 4 bases for V and 12 bases for J; bases not matched to a gene: 9. Germline V gene lookup returns CDR1 ENHRY and CDR2 SYGVKD. The CDR3 here is CAISVTGGTVQHF. The DNA for the CDR3 is TGTGCCATCAGTGTGACGGGGGGGACAGTCCAGCATTTT.

The V call is TRBV2, the J call TRBJ1-3; 7 bases are shared with TRBD1. With V trimmed by 5 bases and J by 0 bases, 7 bases remained unmatched. The CDR3 runs 16 residues. Germline assignment: CDR1 SNHLY and CDR2 FYNNEI. The CDR3 bases are TGTGCCAGCAGTTACAGGGGCCTCAACTCTGGAAACACCATATATTTT. Translating gives CASSYRGLNSGNTIYF.

DNA for the CDR3: TGTGCCAGCAGCTCTCCCTTAACTAGCGGGAGTACCTACGAGCAGTACTTC. This codes for CASSSPLTSGSTYEQYF. The chain employs TRBV7-2 and TRBJ2-7, with 11 bases lining up with TRBD2. Germline V gene sequence: CDR1 SGHTA, CDR2 FQGNSA. The CDR3 covers 17 residues. With V trimmed by 4 bases and J by 2 bases, 10 bases remained unmatched. The whole variable domain, remainder taken from reference TRBV7-2 and TRBJ2-7, is GAGVSQSPSNKVTEKGKDVELRCDPISGHTALYWYRQSLGQGLEFLIYFQGNSAPDKSGLPSDRFSAERTGGSVSTLTIQRTQQEDSAVYLCASSSPLTSGSTYEQYFGPGTRLTVT.

The V and J genes are TRBV28 and TRBJ2-1, with D unclear. In germline, CDR1 is MDHEN, CDR2 SYDVKM. The V and J ends lost 8 bases and 0 bases respectively, with 17 bases between them. This CDR3 has 16 residues. The CDR3 DNA is TGTGCCAGCCCCCCGCGGAGTACGAACTCCTACAATGAGCAGTTCTTC. Encoded protein: CASPPRSTNSYNEQFF. The full variable domain, its missing parts supplied by reference TRBV28 and TRBJ2-1, is DVKVTQSSRYLVKRTGEKVFLECVQDMDHENMFWYRQDPGLGLRLIYFSYDVKMKEKGDIPEGYSVSREKKERFSLILESASTNQTSMYLCASPPRSTNSYNEQFFGPGTRLTVL.